These T cell receptor beta chains were read from a single sample in a study of blood T cells in healthy people across ages. MiXCR was run by TCRdb on the 5' RACE reads, yielding one entry per CDR3 protein. The sample lists 650,000 to 700,000 distinct CDR3 sequences, 45% to 60% occurring once. Sequenced material: blood. All receptors come from a woman at least 80 years old in good health. The CDR3 runs from the conserved cysteine through the conserved F or W. The order of the fields is V gene, CDR3 length, J gene, CDR3 protein.

v_call: TRBV7-2; cdr3_length: 16; j_call: TRBJ2-2; cdr3_aa: CASSLVVGANTGELFF
v_call: TRBV7-2; cdr3_length: 15; j_call: TRBJ2-5; cdr3_aa: CASSSTSGGIETQYF
v_call: TRBV29-1; cdr3_length: 11; j_call: TRBJ2-3; cdr3_aa: CSADNADTQYF
v_call: TRBV4-2; cdr3_length: 16; j_call: TRBJ2-3; cdr3_aa: CASSQIRDSDTDTQYF
v_call: TRBV28; cdr3_length: 16; j_call: TRBJ2-1; cdr3_aa: CASSLSGAQPYNEQFF
v_call: TRBV10-3; cdr3_length: 14; j_call: TRBJ2-3; cdr3_aa: CAISERAVTDTQYF
v_call: TRBV10-3; cdr3_length: 13; j_call: TRBJ2-4; cdr3_aa: CAIRAGRQDIQYF
v_call: TRBV5-6; cdr3_length: 16; j_call: TRBJ2-4; cdr3_aa: CASSPGGGVAKNIQYF
v_call: TRBV5-1; cdr3_length: 15; j_call: TRBJ1-4; cdr3_aa: CASSLVTGLNEKLFF
v_call: TRBV20-1; cdr3_length: 15; j_call: .; cdr3_aa: CSASHPQRISDEQYF
v_call: TRBV20-1; cdr3_length: 12; j_call: .; cdr3_aa: CSARARTYEQYF
v_call: TRBV25-1; cdr3_length: 13; j_call: TRBJ2-3; cdr3_aa: CASSGWITDTQYF
v_call: TRBV24-1; cdr3_length: 15; j_call: TRBJ1-5; cdr3_aa: CATSDTTGGRQPQHF
v_call: TRBV20-1; cdr3_length: 14; j_call: TRBJ1-6; cdr3_aa: CSARPQGANSPLHF
v_call: TRBV2; cdr3_length: 13; j_call: TRBJ2-3; cdr3_aa: CASVGRDGDTQYF
v_call: TRBV28; cdr3_length: 14; j_call: TRBJ1-2; cdr3_aa: CASSVLRARYGYTF
v_call: TRBV21-1; cdr3_length: 16; j_call: TRBJ2-7; cdr3_aa: CASSNRGGTSVREQYF
v_call: TRBV24-1; cdr3_length: 14; j_call: TRBJ1-1; cdr3_aa: CATSDPRRGTEAFF
v_call: TRBV10-3; cdr3_length: 15; j_call: TRBJ2-5; cdr3_aa: CAISDRARLGETQYF